The clone carrying this T cell receptor (beta chain) was detected only a few times. The sample is drawn from a study of blood T cell repertoires in COVID-19. Whole-study context: Specimens from acute and convalescent COVID-19 originated in the United States, Italy and Spain.

The Seattle patients joined while their infection was active and were tracked longitudinally afterward. The CDR3 is made up of 15 amino acids. Trimming took 2 bases from V and 3 from J; bases not matched to a gene: 6. The germline gives CDR1 LGHNA, CDR2 YNFKEQ. TCRdb's table, derived via immunoSEQ multiplex PCR, lists solely in-frame clones and lacks some. The data contain more than 350,000 clones, 89% of them singletons. The source material was peripheral blood. The rearrangement links TRBV4-2 to TRBJ1-1, with 7 nucleotides matching TRBD1. The clonotype comes from a woman in her 30s with COVID-19, enrolled during active disease. The CDR3: CASSQTGTADTEAFF. The CDR3 bases are TGTGCCAGCAGCCAAACCGGGACAGCAGACACTGAAGCTTTCTTT.